This TCR beta chain was sequenced in a study of blood T cell repertoires in COVID-19. Study information: Samples taken during acute and convalescent COVID-19 were collected in the United States, Italy and Spain. PBMCs, B-cell-depleted T cells, or T cells provided the cDNA or gDNA that made up the material.

This CDR3 has 15 amino acids. Germline V CDR1 and CDR2: SGHNT, YYREEE (reference sequence). Trimming cost V 3 bases and J 3 bases, with 15 bases left between them. Methods used by the authors: The authors estimated nucleated cell counts from reference gene primer amplification. Sequenced by immunoSEQ multiplex PCR; TCRdb stores in-frame clones only, minus some. V, J and clone size reflect that table, while D and trimming were determined from the DNA. The sample includes approximately 190,000 clones, over 80% of them seen just once. This sequence was found in a woman between 40 and 50 years old with acute or convalescent COVID-19. Sequencing was carried out using peripheral blood. The gene calls are TRBV5-4 and TRBJ2-5; D is unclear. CDR3 in amino acids: CASSSVRGEEETQYF. CDR3 in DNA: TGTGCCAGCAGCTCGGTCCGAGGAGAGGAAGAGACCCAGTACTTC.